A single sample is the source of the 29 T cell receptor beta chains below, sequenced in a study of cytomegalovirus exposure and HLA in healthy donors. The primer mix had 60 Vbeta and 13 Jbeta primers. Data came from immunoSEQ multiplex PCR; TCRdb stores just in-frame clones and leaves some out. Here the sample spans 200,000 to 250,000 clones, approximately 82% being singletons. Sequencing used PBMCs. All receptors come from a male donor in good health and CMV-seronegative.

The CDR3 nucleotides are TGTGCCAGCATGGACAGGACCTACGAGCAGTACTTC. This codes for CASMDRTYEQYF. V is TRBV6-5 and J is TRBJ2-7; TRBD1 matches 7 bases. Germline CDR1 and CDR2: MNHEY and SVGAGI. The CDR3 loop spans 12 amino acids. Trimming cost V 7 bases and J 2 bases; bases outside gene matches: 2.

This clone was seen a handful of times. The rearrangement joins TRBV10-3 to TRBJ1-1; D may be TRBD1 (6 bases). V was clipped by 3 bases and J by 1 base, with 12 bases between them. The CDR3 is 15 amino acids. Germline loops: CDR1 ENHRY, CDR2 SYGVKD. The CDR3: CAISDWSRGNTEAFF. The DNA of the CDR3 is TGTGCCATCAGTGACTGGAGCAGGGGGAACACTGAAGCTTTCTTT.

A single count supports this clone. CDR3 sequence (DNA): TGTGCCAGCGGCGGGACCCTACGGAATGAGCAGTTCTTC. It codes for CASGGTLRNEQFF. This chain connects TRBV6-1 to TRBJ2-1; the D gene is possibly TRBD2 (6 bases). Germline V gene data show CDR1 as MNHNS and CDR2 as SASEGT. Trimming removed 8 bases from V and 7 bases from J, with 15 bases in between. This CDR3 is 13 amino acids long.

Note on this clone: Germline and junction disagree at one end, which may indicate a read error. The chain links TRBV7-9 to TRBJ1-1; TRBD1 matches at 8 bases. Germline lookup yields CDR1 SEHNR and CDR2 FQNEAQ (reference sequence). The CDR3 length is 15 residues. CDR3 residues: CSSSPTGAMNTEAFF. In DNA form, the CDR3 reads TGTTCCAGCAGCCCGACAGGGGCCATGAACACTGAAGCTTTCTTT.

The chain links TRBV10-3 to TRBJ1-1; D ambiguous. Germline CDR1 is ENHRY and CDR2 is SYGVKD. This CDR3 contains 15 residues. The V end lost 6 bases, the J end lost 1 base, and 15 bases lay between the germline ends. Written as DNA, the CDR3 is TGTGCCATCAGATCGAACCCGGGAGGGAACACTGAAGCTTTCTTT. Amino acids: CAIRSNPGGNTEAFF.

This clone was observed a handful of times. The chain combines TRBV28 with TRBJ2-7; 10 bases are a match to TRBD2. The CDR3 is 18 residues long. Germline CDR1 reads MDHEN; CDR2 reads SYDVKM. The trim removed 1 base at V and 7 bases at J, leaving 16 bases unmatched. CDR3 loop: CASSLSPSGLAGVREQYF. CDR3 nucleotides: TGTGCCAGCAGTTTATCGCCTTCGGGGCTAGCGGGAGTGAGGGAGCAGTACTTC.

In this sample, this clone turned up once. The V and J genes are TRBV27 and TRBJ2-7, with 8 bases identical to TRBD2. CDR3 size: 14 residues. V was pared by 3 bases and J by 2 bases, with 3 bases of the junction left unmatched. Per the germline V gene, CDR1 is MNHEY and CDR2 is SMNVEV (reference sequence). The CDR3 sequence is CASSFSGGPYEQYF. As DNA, the CDR3 is TGTGCCAGCAGTTTTTCGGGAGGGCCCTACGAGCAGTACTTC.

Regarding this clone: An end of the junction does not agree with germline; a read error may underlie this. The chain recombines TRBV7-7 with TRBJ2-2, with 8 bases identical to TRBD1. The CDR3 length is 14 residues. Germline V gives CDR1 SSHAT, CDR2 FNYEAQ (reference sequence). The DNA for the CDR3 is TGTGCTAGCAGCTTACGACAGGGGACCGGGGAGCTGTTTTTT. Translating gives CASSLRQGTGELFF.

The V call is TRBV18, the J call TRBJ2-1; D remains ambiguous. Germline-derived CDR1 and CDR2 are KGHSH and LQKENI. This CDR3 spans 18 amino acids. V was shortened by 2 bases and J by 1 base, with 18 bases between the two germline ends. CDR3 bases: TGTGCCAGCTCACCATTTTCTCCCGTGACAAGGTCCTACAATGAGCAGTTCTTC. Translation gives CASSPFSPVTRSYNEQFF.

The J gene is TRBJ2-3, the V gene TRBV9, with 16 bases aligning to TRBD2. CDR1 is SGDLS and CDR2 is YYNGEE in the germline V gene. The CDR3 extends over 19 amino acids. J gave up 3 bases and V 1 base, and 8 bases lay outside the gene matches. The CDR3 is CASSVSPGLAGGSTDTQYF. The CDR3 DNA follows: TGTGCCAGCAGCGTATCTCCGGGACTAGCGGGAGGGTCGACAGATACGCAGTATTTT. The variable domain in full, completed from reference TRBV9 and TRBJ2-3, reads DSGVTQTPKHLITATGQRVTLRCSPRSGDLSVYWYQQSLDQGLQFLIQYYNGEERAKGNILERFSAQQFPDLHSELNLSSLELGDSALYFCASSVSPGLAGGSTDTQYFGPGTRLTVL.

This chain links TRBV5-1 with TRBJ1-2; D may be TRBD1 (5 bases). The germline gives CDR1 SGHRS, CDR2 YFSETQ. V lost 3 bases and J lost 1, with 10 bases in between. This CDR3 is built from 14 residues. The CDR3 loop reads CASSWGELNYGYTF. Written as DNA, the CDR3 is TGCGCCAGCAGCTGGGGGGAGCTTAACTATGGCTACACCTTC.

This chain connects TRBV18 to TRBJ1-5, with D uncertain. This CDR3 has 15 amino acids. V gave up 2 bases and J gave up 2 bases, with 10 bases separating them. Per germline, CDR1 KGHSH and CDR2 LQKENI. In DNA form, the CDR3 reads TGTGCCAGCTCACCAGGAGACGGGGGCAATCAGCCCCAGCATTTT. This codes for CASSPGDGGNQPQHF.

V usage is TRBV19 and J usage is TRBJ2-1, with 7 bases fitting TRBD2. Trimming took 6 bases from V and 3 from J; bases not matched to a gene: 5. CDR1 and CDR2 from the germline V gene are LNHDA and SQIVND (reference sequence). This CDR3 contains 14 residues. CDR3 DNA sequence: TGTGCCAGTAGCCCGACTAGCAGCTACAATGAGCAGTTCTTC. This translates into CASSPTSSYNEQFF.

With regard to this clone: One junction end does not reproduce the germline sequence, and a read error may be involved. This chain joins TRBV7-9 and TRBJ2-2, with TRBD1 matching over 8 bases. This CDR3 is 16 amino acids long. Germline V gives CDR1 SEHNR, CDR2 FQNEAQ (reference sequence). The CDR3, as DNA: TGTTCCAGCAGTCATGGGACAGGCGGTGAAACCGGGGAGCTGTTTTTT. Translation gives CSSSHGTGGETGELFF.

V is TRBV18 and J is TRBJ1-1; 8 nucleotides match TRBD1. The V gene end was trimmed by 3 bases and the J gene end by 4 bases; junction bases not matched to a gene: 7. Germline values: CDR1 KGHSH, CDR2 LQKENI. This CDR3 is built from 15 residues. CDR3 region: CASSPAWTGSTEAFF. The CDR3 region has the DNA TGTGCCAGCTCACCCGCTTGGACAGGGAGCACTGAAGCTTTCTTT.

This rearrangement joins TRBV20-1 to TRBJ2-1; 8 bases line up with TRBD2. The CDR3 covers 11 residues. CDR1 and CDR2 from the germline V gene are DFQATT and SNEGSKA (reference sequence). Here the CDR3 reads CISGNYNEQFF. DNA of the CDR3: TGCATTAGCGGGAACTACAATGAGCAGTTCTTC.

This clone appeared a few times. V gene TRBV28 combines with J gene TRBJ2-7; 9 bases are shared with TRBD1. The CDR3 length is 15 residues. After removal of 6 bases from V and 1 base from J, the junction contained 7 bases not matched to a gene. Germline V gives CDR1 MDHEN, CDR2 SYDVKM. The CDR3 here is CASRRRQGGSYEQYF. CDR3 coding DNA: TGTGCCAGCAGGAGGAGACAGGGGGGATCCTACGAGCAGTACTTC.

The chain combines TRBV9 with TRBJ2-7, with D perhaps matching TRBD1 (6 bases). This CDR3 region has 15 residues. V gave up 4 bases and J gave up 2 bases, with 16 bases separating them. Germline V gene lookup returns CDR1 SGDLS and CDR2 YYNGEE. The DNA of the CDR3 is TGTGCCAGCAGCACCCTGGACAGCCCGACCTACGAGCAGTACTTC. Translating it yields CASSTLDSPTYEQYF.

This chain links TRBV6-6 with TRBJ2-3, with 8 bases fitting TRBD2. Germline CDR1 is MNHNY and CDR2 is SVGAGI (reference sequence). Germline trimming cut 7 bases from V and 3 bases from J; bases unmatched to any gene: 12. The CDR3 is made up of 16 amino acids. Here the CDR3 DNA reads TGTGCCAGCACCCCCGGAGGACTAGCCCGAACAGATACGCAGTATTTT. This encodes CASTPGGLARTDTQYF.

This sequence joins TRBV11-2 and TRBJ2-1, with D maybe TRBD2 (6 bases). The CDR3 is made up of 15 amino acids. From germline, CDR1 is SGHAT and CDR2 FQNNGV. Trimming took 5 bases from V and 4 from J, leaving 15 bases between them. CDR3 coding DNA: TGTGCCAGCAGCGAGTCCGGGAGTAGTTACAATGAGCAGTTCTTC. It codes for CASSESGSSYNEQFF.

A few counts support this clone. The chain uses TRBV15 and TRBJ2-1; D possibly corresponds to TRBD2 (6 bases). The CDR3 totals 16 residues. Trimming cost V 1 base and J 0 bases, with 10 bases left between them. Germline CDR1 LNHNV, CDR2 YYDKDF (reference sequence). The DNA for the CDR3 is TGTGCCACCAGCAGAGGGCTAGCGAGCTCCTACAATGAGCAGTTCTTC. Amino acid sequence: CATSRGLASSYNEQFF.

The J gene is TRBJ1-4, the V gene TRBV7-9; 8 bases are a match to TRBD1. Germline V gene sequence: CDR1 SEHNR, CDR2 FQNEAQ (reference sequence). The V gene end was trimmed by 5 bases and the J gene end by 8 bases; junction bases not matched to a gene: 10. CDR3 size: 15 residues. CDR3 residues: CASSGRQGPEEKLFF. The CDR3 bases are TGTGCCAGCAGCGGAAGACAGGGGCCGGAGGAAAAACTGTTTTTT.

The rearrangement uses TRBV5-1 and TRBJ1-1; D may be TRBD1 (6 bases). The CDR3 loop spans 14 amino acids. CDR1 and CDR2 (germline): SGHRS, YFSETQ. Deletions cut 1 base from V and 5 bases from J, with 12 bases between. CDR3 bases: TGCGCCAGCAGCTTGAGTACAGGGCGAACTGAAGCTTTCTTT. Protein: CASSLSTGRTEAFF.

The V and J genes are TRBV2 and TRBJ2-3; 10 nucleotides line up with TRBD1. CDR3 size: 15 residues. The junction had 9 bases not matched to a gene; V was cut back by 11 bases and J by 1 base. Per the germline V gene, CDR1 is SNHLY and CDR2 is FYNNEI. The CDR3 sequence: CAAGSGTGGTDTQYF. The CDR3 DNA is TGTGCCGCCGGATCCGGGACAGGGGGCACAGATACGCAGTATTTT.

The chain couples TRBV5-1 to TRBJ2-1; 9 nucleotides match TRBD2. The CDR3 has 14 residues. Germline V lookup: CDR1 SGHRS, CDR2 YFSETQ. Trimming at V came to 0 bases and at J to 7 bases, leaving 2 bases not matched to a gene. CDR3 sequence reads: CASSLAAGGNEQFF. As DNA, the CDR3 is TGCGCCAGCAGCTTGGCCGCGGGAGGGAATGAGCAGTTCTTC.

This clone was seen only a few times. DNA for the CDR3: TGTGCCAGCAGCCAACTACGGACAGGGTGGGCCACTGAAGCTTTCTTT. Translating it yields CASSQLRTGWATEAFF. The rearrangement links TRBV14 to TRBJ1-1, with 8 bases matching TRBD1. The germline V gene encodes CDR1 SGHDN and CDR2 FVKESK. The CDR3 consists of 16 residues. V was pared by 2 bases and J by 4 bases, with 9 bases of the junction left unmatched.

The chain employs TRBV6-1 and TRBJ1-2; possible D gene TRBD1, 5 bases. Trimming stripped 7 bases from V and 5 bases from J, with 20 bases between. The V gene's germline CDR1 is MNHNS and CDR2 SASEGT. The CDR3 extends over 15 amino acids. CDR3 protein: CASTLREGMGYGYTF. CDR3 coding DNA: TGTGCCAGCACTCTAAGGGAGGGGATGGGGTATGGCTACACCTTC.

The J gene is TRBJ2-7, the V gene TRBV6-1; 9 bases match TRBD1. This CDR3 spans 15 amino acids. With 7 bases clipped from V and 3 bases from J, the junction kept 10 bases outside the gene matches. Germline loops: CDR1 MNHNS, CDR2 SASEGT. CDR3 DNA sequence: TGTGCCAGCACCCAAGGGGGGACAGGGATCTACGAGCAGTACTTC. Amino acid sequence: CASTQGGTGIYEQYF.

This clone was recorded once. J is TRBJ2-7 and V is TRBV6-1; 7 bases line up with TRBD1. The J segment lost 6 bases and the V segment lost 4 bases, leaving 12 bases of the junction unmatched. Germline lookup yields CDR1 MNHNS and CDR2 SASEGT. The CDR3 has 15 amino acids. DNA for the CDR3: TGTGCCAGCAGTGCCCCAGGGGGAAGCGGCGGCGAGCAGTACTTC. This translates into CASSAPGGSGGEQYF.